Listed here are 28 T cell receptor beta chains from one sample, sequenced in a study of shared clonotypes between healthy human individuals. Generated by immunoSEQ multiplex PCR, the TCRdb table keeps only in-frame clones and is missing some. Of 2 million to 3 million clones in the sample, 90% to 95% were seen once. Sequenced material: naive CD4+ T cells from PBMCs. Subset given: CD45RA+ positively selected. The receptors here all came from a man aged 18 to 30 in good health. Some clones in this sample may be carry-over from other donors' samples.

This chain links TRBV10-3 with TRBJ2-1, with TRBD1 matching over 7 bases. CDR3 length: 20 amino acids. Trimming at V came to 5 bases and at J to 5 bases, leaving 24 bases not matched to a gene. The germline V gene has CDR1 ENHRY and CDR2 SYGVKD. CDR3 in amino acids: CAISPRSGQNPFGKHNEQFF. As DNA, the CDR3 is TGTGCCATCAGTCCCCGATCGGGACAGAACCCCTTTGGAAAACACAATGAGCAGTTCTTC.

The chain uses TRBV5-1 and TRBJ2-7; tentative D call: TRBD2 (6 bases). CDR3 length: 15 residues. The V end lost 0 bases, the J end lost 2 bases, and 12 bases lay between the germline ends. Per the germline V gene, CDR1 is SGHRS and CDR2 is YFSETQ. CDR3 amino acids: CASSLGRGRAYEQYF. The CDR3 DNA follows: TGCGCCAGCAGCTTGGGGCGGGGACGGGCCTACGAGCAGTACTTC.

In its sample, this clone was seen a few times. The rearrangement links TRBV27 to TRBJ1-4, with no clear D. The V gene lost 6 bases and the J gene lost 8 bases, with 10 bases spanning the gap. The CDR3 runs 12 residues. Germline V gene data show CDR1 as MNHEY and CDR2 as SMNVEV (reference sequence). The CDR3 sequence: CASRDRWEKLFF. The DNA for the CDR3 is TGTGCCAGCAGGGACCGGTGGGAAAAACTGTTTTTT.

The chain has TRBV5-5 and TRBJ1-2, with D unresolved. V dropped 0 bases and J dropped 4 bases, with 10 bases sitting between them. This CDR3 comprises 14 residues. CDR1 is SGHKS and CDR2 is YYEKEE in the germline V gene (reference sequence). The CDR3 spells CASSLGTVVYGYTF. The CDR3 nucleotides read TGTGCCAGCAGCTTGGGAACGGTCGTCTATGGCTACACCTTC.

The V gene is TRBV27, the J gene TRBJ2-3; D gene uncertain. From germline, CDR1 is MNHEY and CDR2 SMNVEV (reference sequence). CDR3 length equals 13 residues. The CDR3 DNA reads as TGTGTCACGGCACTCAGAGGCGGAGATACGCAGTATTTT. Amino acid sequence: CVTALRGGDTQYF.

In DNA form, the CDR3 reads TGTGCCAGCAGTTCCCTACGACCGGGTGACGAGCAGTACTTC. This gives the protein CASSSLRPGDEQYF. This chain joins TRBV6-6 and TRBJ2-7, with D hard to call. V gave up 4 bases and J gave up 5 bases, with 15 bases separating them. The CDR3 runs 14 residues. Germline CDR1 is MNHNY and CDR2 is SVGAGI (reference sequence).

Comment on this clone: Other nucleotide sequences from this sample produce the same CDR3. The CDR3: CASSFSGVPETQYF. The CDR3 nucleotides are TGCGCCAGCAGCTTCTCCGGGGTTCCGGAGACCCAGTACTTC. V is TRBV5-1 and J is TRBJ2-5, with a weak D call TRBD2 (5 bases). CDR3 length equals 14 residues. Between the trimmed V and J ends, which lost 2 bases and 5 bases, there was a span of 13 bases. Germline CDR1 reads SGHRS; CDR2 reads YFSETQ.

CDR3 in amino acids: CASYGSATNEKLFF. CDR3 sequence (DNA): TGTGCCAGCTACGGGTCTGCAACTAATGAAAAACTGTTTTTT. The V and J genes are TRBV28 and TRBJ1-4; D not resolved. This CDR3 comprises 14 residues. V was shortened by 8 bases and J by 0 bases, with 10 bases between the two germline ends. From germline, CDR1 is MDHEN and CDR2 SYDVKM. Full variable domain (rest looked up from reference TRBV28 and TRBJ1-4): DVKVTQSSRYLVKRTGEKVFLECVQDMDHENMFWYRQDPGLGLRLIYFSYDVKMKEKGDIPEGYSVSREKKERFSLILESASTNQTSMYLCASYGSATNEKLFFGSGTQLSVL.

The CDR3 loop is CASSLGGGGHQPQHF. The CDR3 coding sequence is TGTGCCAGCAGCTTAGGCGGTGGGGGCCATCAGCCCCAGCATTTT. The rearrangement joins TRBV28 to TRBJ1-5, with a tentative D call TRBD1 (6 bases). The germline V gene has CDR1 MDHEN and CDR2 SYDVKM. CDR3 length equals 15 residues. Trimming cost V 6 bases and J 5 bases, with 17 bases left between them.

CDR3 coding DNA: TGTGCCAGCAGCTTGAACGTCGATTGGCAGAACTATGGCTACACCTTC. Amino acid sequence: CASSLNVDWQNYGYTF. This sequence joins TRBV5-8 and TRBJ1-2; no reliable D call. The germline gives CDR1 SGHTS, CDR2 YDEGEE. Trimming removed 1 base at V and 2 bases at J, with 15 bases between. The CDR3 runs to 16 residues.

As DNA, the CDR3 is TGTGCCAGCAGCTTAGAAAGGGCCGGTGAGCAGTTCTTC. It translates to CASSLERAGEQFF. The genes are TRBV7-2 and TRBJ2-1; D unresolved. V was cut by 1 base and J by 9 bases, with 10 bases left in between. Germline assignment: CDR1 SGHTA and CDR2 FQGNSA. The CDR3 totals 13 residues.

V usage is TRBV18 and J usage is TRBJ2-1, with D maybe TRBD2 (7 bases). In germline, CDR1 is KGHSH, CDR2 LQKENI. V was pared by 3 bases and J by 5 bases, with 14 bases between. The CDR3 covers 15 residues. For the CDR3, the DNA is TGTGCCAGCTCACCTAAACTAGGGGGGGACAATGAGCAGTTCTTC. Protein product: CASSPKLGGDNEQFF.

The chain carries TRBV28 and TRBJ2-1; 8 nucleotides match TRBD2. With 4 bases clipped from V and 3 bases from J, the junction kept 5 bases outside the gene matches. The V gene's germline CDR1 is MDHEN and CDR2 SYDVKM. The CDR3 loop spans 15 amino acids. CDR3 coding DNA: TGTGCCAGCAGTTCATACAGCGGGGGCTACAATGAGCAGTTCTTC. As protein: CASSSYSGGYNEQFF.

The chain joins TRBV10-1 to TRBJ1-1; no definite D call. The CDR3 covers 13 residues. The germline V gene has CDR1 WNHNN and CDR2 SYGVQD (reference sequence). V dropped 5 bases and J dropped 3 bases, with 10 bases sitting between them. CDR3 bases: TGCGCCAGCAGTATTGGGGTGGACACTGAAGCTTTCTTT. This encodes CASSIGVDTEAFF.

The V and J genes are TRBV5-1 and TRBJ1-1; 8 bases match TRBD1. CDR1 and CDR2 (germline): SGHRS, YFSETQ. CDR3 size: 18 residues. Trimming removed 3 bases from V and 6 bases from J; junction bases left unmatched: 19. The CDR3 spells CASSSRRQGYGSIAEAFF. The CDR3 region has the DNA TGCGCCAGCAGCTCCCGACGACAGGGGTATGGTTCGATCGCTGAAGCTTTCTTT. Full variable domain (missing parts from reference TRBV5-1 and TRBJ1-1): KAGVTQTPRYLIKTRGQQVTLSCSPISGHRSVSWYQQTPGQGLQFLFEYFSETQRNKGNFPGRFSGRQFSNSRSEMNVSTLELGDSALYLCASSSRRQGYGSIAEAFFGQGTRLTVV.

Concerning this clone itself: At the DNA level, this CDR3 is encoded by other sequences in the same sample as well. This chain uses TRBV7-9 with TRBJ1-1; no clear D. The V gene lost 3 bases and the J gene lost 0 bases, with 5 bases spanning the gap. The CDR3 consists of 13 residues. Germline V gene lookup returns CDR1 SEHNR and CDR2 FQNEAQ (reference sequence). Here the CDR3 reads CASSFGLNTEAFF. The DNA for the CDR3 is TGTGCCAGCAGCTTTGGACTGAACACTGAAGCTTTCTTT. Full variable domain (rest looked up from reference TRBV7-9 and TRBJ1-1): DTGVSQNPRHKITKRGQNVTFRCDPISEHNRLYWYRQTLGQGPEFLTYFQNEAQLEKSRLLSDRFSAERPKGSFSTLEIQRTEQGDSAMYLCASSFGLNTEAFFGQGTRLTVV.

This chain uses TRBV20-1 with TRBJ2-5; D not certain. The CDR3 loop spans 11 amino acids. Germline V gene data show CDR1 as DFQATT and CDR2 as SNEGSKA (reference sequence). The CDR3: CSLALDETQYF. CDR3 bases: TGCAGCCTGGCCCTAGATGAGACCCAGTACTTC.

The V gene is TRBV5-1, the J gene TRBJ2-3; 7 positions agree with TRBD1. V trimming: 4 bases; J trimming: 2 bases; junction bases outside the gene matches: 10. The CDR3 totals 16 residues. Germline V gene sequence: CDR1 SGHRS, CDR2 YFSETQ. CDR3 in amino acids: CASSPRDRMSTDTQYF. The CDR3 DNA follows: TGCGCCAGCAGCCCCCGGGACAGAATGTCCACAGATACGCAGTATTTT.

This sequence joins TRBV7-2 and TRBJ1-5, with 10 bases matching TRBD1. J gave up 1 base and V 5 bases, and 8 bases lay outside the gene matches. Germline CDR1 and CDR2: SGHTA and FQGNSA. CDR3 length: 17 amino acids. The CDR3 reads CASSPGTGALSNQPQHF. As DNA, the CDR3 is TGTGCCAGCAGCCCCGGGACAGGGGCGCTAAGCAATCAGCCCCAGCATTTT.

This chain links TRBV4-1 with TRBJ2-2; D is ambiguous. Trimming took 3 bases from V and 1 from J, leaving 9 bases between them. The CDR3 consists of 15 residues. Germline V lookup: CDR1 MGHRA, CDR2 YSYEKL. CDR3 coding DNA: TGCGCCAGCAGCCAGGCAGCGAAGAACACCGGGGAGCTGTTTTTT. It codes for CASSQAAKNTGELFF.

Details on this clone: Other nucleotide sequences in the sample specify the same CDR3. The chain uses TRBV5-1 and TRBJ2-3, with 8 nucleotides matching TRBD2. Germline loops: CDR1 SGHRS, CDR2 YFSETQ. The CDR3 has 13 residues. The trim removed 4 bases at V and 6 bases at J, leaving 4 bases unmatched. CDR3 amino acids: CASSRTSSDTQYF. As DNA, the CDR3 is TGCGCCAGCAGCAGGACTAGCTCCGATACGCAGTATTTT.

This chain connects TRBV6-1 to TRBJ1-5; 7 bases are a match to TRBD1. The CDR3 is made up of 16 amino acids. V lost 2 bases to trimming and J lost 0 bases; unmatched junction nucleotides: 4. From germline, CDR1 is MNHNS and CDR2 SASEGT. The CDR3 protein is CASSERDSYSNQPQHF. The CDR3 DNA sequence: TGTGCCAGCAGTGAAAGGGACAGCTATAGCAATCAGCCCCAGCATTTT.

About this clone itself: Other nucleotide sequences in the sample specify the same CDR3. The chain recombines TRBV7-3 with TRBJ2-3; D remains unclear. This CDR3 region has 13 residues. V dropped 2 bases and J dropped 2 bases, with 5 bases sitting between them. The germline V gene has CDR1 SGHTA and CDR2 FQGTGA. The CDR3 DNA reads TGTGCCAGCAGCTTACAAAACACAGATACGCAGTATTTT. Translation gives CASSLQNTDTQYF.

Concerning this clone: The sample carries other DNA sequences with the same CDR3. V gene TRBV18 combines with J gene TRBJ1-1; perhaps TRBD1 as D (6 bases). The V end was cut by 3 bases, the J end by 2 bases, with 10 bases between. The CDR3 sequence is 14 residues long. Germline lookup yields CDR1 KGHSH and CDR2 LQKENI. The CDR3 DNA is TGTGCCAGCTCACCCGGGACACCAAACACTGAAGCTTTCTTT. This codes for CASSPGTPNTEAFF.

V and J are TRBV5-1 and TRBJ2-3; D tentatively fits TRBD1 or TRBD2 (7 bases each). Trimming left V 4 bases short and J 4 bases short, with 16 bases between. The length of the CDR3 is 15 residues. The germline CDR1 and CDR2 sequences are SGHRS and YFSETQ. The CDR3 is CASSQGQGGSDTQYF. The CDR3 coding sequence is TGCGCCAGCAGCCAAGGTCAGGGGGGGTCAGATACGCAGTATTTT.

This chain links TRBV7-2 with TRBJ2-7, with D perhaps matching TRBD2 (6 bases). V shed 6 bases and J shed 8 bases, with 17 bases lying between them. This CDR3 region has 13 residues. The germline gives CDR1 SGHTA, CDR2 FQGNSA. CDR3 in amino acids: CASSSRREGKQYF. CDR3 nucleotides: TGTGCCAGCAGTTCCCGGAGGGAAGGGAAGCAGTACTTC.

This clone was counted only a few times. The chain has TRBV9 and TRBJ1-2, with D perhaps TRBD1 (5 bases). The CDR3 is 14 residues long. Germline loops: CDR1 SGDLS, CDR2 YYNGEE. Trimming cost V 0 bases and J 4 bases, with 10 bases left between them. CDR3 sequence: CASSVGQTTYGYTF. The CDR3 region has the DNA TGTGCCAGCAGCGTAGGACAGACTACCTATGGCTACACCTTC.

This clone was seen more than once but under ten times. The chain is built from TRBV28 and TRBJ1-1; D is unresolved. The germline V gene encodes CDR1 MDHEN and CDR2 SYDVKM. V was cut by 6 bases and J by 7 bases, with 9 bases left in between. This CDR3 comprises 11 residues. CDR3 sequence reads: CASRGGSEAFF. CDR3 in DNA: TGTGCCAGCAGGGGCGGAAGTGAAGCTTTCTTT.